This T cell receptor (beta chain) is from a study of tumor and adjacent non-tumor tissue in lung cancer. General observations from the study: Tumor repertoires had a smaller top 100 clone share than normal lung.

No cell sorting was done before RNA was extracted from the tissue. This clonotype was counted at least ten times. Its specificity is not known. V lost 6 bases and J 2 bases, leaving 19 bases between the germline ends. CDR1 is DFQATT, CDR2 SNEGSKA, per germline (reference sequence). There are 15 residues in the CDR3. TCRbeta libraries were built with three rounds of nested PCR, modified from ARM-PCR. MiXCR, applied by TCRdb to the multiplex PCR reads, yields one record per CDR3 protein. The sample holds approximately 86,000 distinct CDR3 sequences, about two thirds seen once. The genes are TRBV20-1 and TRBJ2-5, with a tentative D call TRBD2 (6 bases). The sequence came from a woman aged 40-49 years with non-small cell lung cancer. Input material: lung tumor tissue. CDR3 residues: CSAKLTGRLQETQYF. The CDR3, as DNA: TGCAGTGCCAAGCTTACCGGGAGACTACAAGAGACCCAGTACTTC.